These 18 T cell receptor beta chains were sequenced from one sample in a study of response to subunit inactivated influenza vaccine. MiXCR, applied by TCRdb to the RT-PCR reads, yields one record per CDR3 protein. The profile shows hundreds of thousands of distinct CDR3 sequences, around 14% of them singletons. Sequences were derived from PBMCs from blood, sampled less than 15 days before vaccination. Receptor source: a man aged 45-65 years who received an inactivated influenza vaccine.

This clonotype has just a few counts. This chain connects TRBV7-2 to TRBJ1-3, with 10 nucleotides matching TRBD1. This CDR3 spans 16 amino acids. Germline CDR1 SGHTA, CDR2 FQGNSA. V lost 3 bases and J lost 2; bases outside the gene matches: 4. CDR3 DNA sequence: TGTGCCAGCAGCTTCGTCGGGACAGGGGCTGGAAACACCATATATTTT. Encoded protein: CASSFVGTGAGNTIYF.

The V and J genes are TRBV12-3 or TRBV12-4 and TRBJ1-5, with no clear D. This CDR3 comprises 14 residues. Trimming removed 0 bases from V and 3 bases from J, with 6 bases in between. Here the CDR3 DNA reads TGTGCCAGCAGTTTAGCGGGCCACAATCAGCCCCAGCATTTT. Residues: CASSLAGHNQPQHF.

This clonotype appeared a few times. The chain employs TRBV29-1 and TRBJ2-7; a weak D match, TRBD1 (5 bases). Germline V gives CDR1 SQVTM, CDR2 ANQGSEA. Trimming stripped 1 base from V and 2 bases from J, with 12 bases between. This CDR3 is 14 amino acids long. CDR3 sequence reads: CSVEGQGMPYEQYF. The CDR3 bases are TGCAGCGTTGAAGGCCAGGGTATGCCCTACGAGCAGTACTTC.

The table lists this clonotype with many counts. V is TRBV7-2 and J is TRBJ2-7; TRBD1 matches 9 bases. CDR3 size: 14 residues. The ends lost 2 bases at V and 6 bases at J; junction bases unmatched: 5. The V gene's germline CDR1 is SGHTA and CDR2 FQGNSA. The CDR3: CASSLKGQGFEQYF. In DNA, the CDR3 is TGTGCCAGCAGCTTAAAGGGACAGGGTTTCGAGCAGTACTTC.

The rearrangement links TRBV5-1 to TRBJ1-1, with a possible D match to TRBD1 (5 bases). The CDR3 totals 16 residues. The germline gives CDR1 SGHRS, CDR2 YFSETQ. V lost 0 bases, J lost 1 base, and 13 bases lay in between. CDR3 coding DNA: TGCGCCAGCAGCTTGGCCGGGGGTTCTGGGAACACTGAAGCTTTCTTT. Encoded protein: CASSLAGGSGNTEAFF.

The V gene is TRBV5-6, the J gene TRBJ2-1, with TRBD2 matching over 7 bases. The CDR3 contains 17 residues. From germline, CDR1 is SGHDT and CDR2 YYEEEE. The J segment lost 3 bases and the V segment lost 2 bases, leaving 11 bases of the junction unmatched. The CDR3 protein is CASSLGASGNLYNEQFF. The CDR3, as DNA: TGTGCCAGCAGCTTAGGGGCTAGCGGAAACCTCTACAATGAGCAGTTCTTC.

This clonotype was found a few times. The chain has TRBV9 and TRBJ2-7; possibly TRBD2 for D (6 bases). Germline CDR1 SGDLS, CDR2 YYNGEE. V dropped 0 bases and J dropped 5 bases, with 12 bases sitting between them. The CDR3 is 14 amino acids. The DNA of the CDR3 is TGTGCCAGCAGCGTAGACGGGAGTTATAACGAGCAGTACTTC. The encoded protein is CASSVDGSYNEQYF.

This chain connects TRBV2 to TRBJ2-5; D remains ambiguous. V lost 2 bases, J lost 4 bases, and 8 bases lay in between. There are 13 residues in the CDR3. The V gene's germline CDR1 is SNHLY and CDR2 FYNNEI. The CDR3 here is CASSEISRETQYF. The CDR3 nucleotides are TGTGCCAGCAGTGAAATTTCGCGAGAGACCCAGTACTTC. Filled out from reference TRBV2 and TRBJ2-5, the complete variable domain reads EPEVTQTPSHQVTQMGQEVILRCVPISNHLYFYWYRQILGQKVEFLVSFYNNEISEKSEIFDDQFSVERPDGSNFTLKIRSTKLEDSAMYFCASSEISRETQYFGPGTRLLVL.

The chain has TRBV7-6 and TRBJ2-1, with 10 bases matching TRBD1. Trimming took 5 bases from V and 7 from J; bases not matched to a gene: 8. This CDR3 contains 15 residues. Germline V lookup: CDR1 SGHVS, CDR2 FNYEAQ. The CDR3 DNA reads TGTGCCAGCAGCACCCGGGACAGGGGTATAAATGAGCAGTTCTTC. The encoded protein is CASSTRDRGINEQFF.

The V gene is TRBV12-3 or TRBV12-4, the J gene TRBJ2-1, with TRBD2 matching 7 bases. Trimming at V came to 0 bases and at J to 8 bases, leaving 4 bases not matched to a gene. The CDR3 contains 14 residues. The CDR3 region is CASSLAGGPHEQFF. As DNA, the CDR3 is TGTGCCAGCAGTTTAGCGGGAGGGCCCCATGAGCAGTTCTTC.

V and J are TRBV15 and TRBJ2-3; TRBD2 matches 13 bases. J was trimmed by 1 base and V by 4 bases; bases with no gene match: 2. The V gene's germline CDR1 is LNHNV and CDR2 YYDKDF (reference sequence). The length of the CDR3 is 16 residues. The DNA for the CDR3 is TGTGCCACCAGCACGGGACTAGCGGGGCGCACAGATACGCAGTATTTT. This translates into CATSTGLAGRTDTQYF. The whole variable domain, filled in from reference TRBV15 and TRBJ2-3, reads DAMVIQNPRYQVTQFGKPVTLSCSQTLNHNVMYWYQQKSSQAPKLLFHYYDKDFNNEADTPDNFQSRRPNTSFCFLDIRSPGLGDTAMYLCATSTGLAGRTDTQYFGPGTRLTVL.

The V call is TRBV10-3, the J call TRBJ2-2, with TRBD2 matching over 14 bases. The V segment lost 4 bases and the J segment 2 bases; nucleotides outside the gene matches: 15. The CDR3 contains 21 residues. CDR1 ENHRY and CDR2 SYGVKD come from the germline V gene. CDR3 region: CAISARVGGLAGGTNTGELFF. CDR3 nucleotides: TGTGCCATCAGTGCCCGGGTGGGCGGACTAGCGGGGGGCACTAACACCGGGGAGCTGTTTTTT.

In this sample, this clonotype turned up a few times. The rearrangement links TRBV6-1 to TRBJ2-1; D is possibly TRBD1 or TRBD2 (5 bases each). Per the germline V gene, CDR1 is MNHNS and CDR2 is SASEGT. V lost 7 bases and J 2 bases, leaving 15 bases between the germline ends. The length of the CDR3 is 15 residues. CDR3 DNA sequence: TGTGCCAGCACCAGCCAGGTGGGGGCCTACAATGAGCAGTTCTTC. Translated, it gives CASTSQVGAYNEQFF.

This chain uses TRBV2 with TRBJ1-6; TRBD1 is a possible D gene (6 bases). The V gene lost 9 bases and the J gene lost 6 bases, with 18 bases spanning the gap. Germline V gives CDR1 SNHLY, CDR2 FYNNEI. This CDR3 spans 15 amino acids. For the CDR3, the DNA is TGTGCCAGGGGGGGCTCGGGGCAGTTTAATTCACCCCTCCACTTT. It is translated as CARGGSGQFNSPLHF.

This clonotype was seen more than once but under ten times. The V gene is TRBV20-1, the J gene TRBJ1-5; 9 bases are shared with TRBD1. CDR3 size: 16 residues. In germline, CDR1 is DFQATT, CDR2 SNEGSKA (reference sequence). The V and J ends lost 5 bases and 0 bases, in that order; junction bases with no gene match: 8. CDR3 DNA sequence: TGCAGTGCTTCGGACAGGGGTAAATATAGCAATCAGCCCCAGCATTTT. Protein: CSASDRGKYSNQPQHF.

This clonotype was seen only a few times. This chain joins TRBV5-1 and TRBJ2-1; D may be TRBD2 (5 bases). This CDR3 has 14 amino acids. Trimming shortened V by 0 bases and J by 5 bases, and 9 bases separated the two germline ends. Germline V lookup: CDR1 SGHRS, CDR2 YFSETQ. CDR3 nucleotide sequence: TGCGCCAGCAGCTTGGAGGGAGTGGACAATGAGCAGTTCTTC. Translated: CASSLEGVDNEQFF.

The table lists this clonotype with many counts. The CDR3 bases are TGCAGTCCAGGGGAGCAGTACTTC. It translates to CSPGEQYF. The chain is built from TRBV20-1 and TRBJ2-7, with D possibly being TRBD1 (5 bases). V was cut by 8 bases and J by 7 bases, with 6 bases left in between. This CDR3 spans 8 amino acids. The V gene's germline CDR1 is DFQATT and CDR2 SNEGSKA (reference sequence).

The sample holds a few counts of this clonotype. The rearrangement links TRBV9 to TRBJ2-3, with 7 positions matching TRBD1. CDR1 and CDR2 (germline): SGDLS, YYNGEE. The trim removed 0 bases at V and 5 bases at J, leaving 3 bases unmatched. The length of the CDR3 is 14 residues. CDR3 DNA: TGTGCCAGCAGCGTAGGGGCAGGGGGAGATACGCAGTATTTT. Its protein product is CASSVGAGGDTQYF.